What follows are 25 T cell receptor beta chains derived from one specimen sequenced in a study of CD8 T cells in Susac syndrome. Random hexamers were used to reverse transcribe an amount of about 0.45 to 1 ug RNA. One entry per CDR3 protein, called by TCRdb with MiXCR from the immunoSEQ multiplex PCR reads. This table has about 240,000 distinct CDR3 sequences, around 96% appearing once. Sequencing was carried out using CD4+ T cells from PBMCs. The receptors derive from a human donor with Susac syndrome.

The chain uses TRBV6-2 or TRBV6-3 and TRBJ2-5; D is perhaps TRBD1 (6 bases). The CDR3 is 15 residues long. Trimming stripped 5 bases from V and 6 bases from J, with 19 bases between. CDR1 MNHEY and CDR2 SVGEGT come from the germline V gene. CDR3 protein: CASSKTGGLGKTQYF. CDR3 nucleotides: TGTGCCAGCAGTAAGACTGGGGGCCTGGGGAAGACCCAGTACTTC.

The chain has TRBV11-3 and TRBJ2-7; 7 positions match TRBD1. Germline V CDR1 and CDR2: SGHNT, YENEEA. The CDR3 runs to 13 residues. J lost 6 bases, V lost 5 bases, and 7 bases had no gene match. CDR3 bases: TGTGCCAGCAGCGCCGGGACAGACCCCGAGCAGTACTTC. Translated, it gives CASSAGTDPEQYF.

The chain is built from TRBV14 and TRBJ2-7, with a tentative D call TRBD2 (6 bases). The CDR3 has 13 residues. V was clipped by 1 base and J by 6 bases, with 10 bases between them. CDR1 SGHDN and CDR2 FVKESK come from the germline V gene. CDR3 sequence (DNA): TGTGCCAGCAGCCAAGTTCTGGGGGGCGAGCAGTACTTC. This translates into CASSQVLGGEQYF.

The rearrangement joins TRBV6-5 to TRBJ1-1; D gene uncertain. Per germline, CDR1 MNHEY and CDR2 SVGAGI. V shed 2 bases and J shed 12 bases, with 16 bases lying between them. The length of the CDR3 is 13 residues. The CDR3 nucleotides read TGTGCCAGCAGTTACGAGATCCGCGCCGTAACTTTCTTT. This encodes CASSYEIRAVTFF.

V gene TRBV7-6 combines with J gene TRBJ1-1; maybe TRBD1 (6 bases). The CDR3 is 14 residues long. V lost 5 bases to trimming and J lost 4 bases, with 14 bases between them. The germline gives CDR1 SGHVS, CDR2 FNYEAQ. The CDR3 DNA sequence: TGTGCCAGCAGCGCCAGGGGTTTAGGCACTGAAGCTTTCTTT. Protein: CASSARGLGTEAFF.

The chain joins TRBV19 to TRBJ1-5; D is undetermined. The CDR3 totals 13 residues. V was clipped by 3 bases and J by 5 bases, with 8 bases between them. The germline V gene encodes CDR1 LNHDA and CDR2 SQIVND (reference sequence). In DNA, the CDR3 is TGTGCCAGTAGTATCAGGTGGGATCAGCCCCAGCATTTT. This gives the protein CASSIRWDQPQHF.

The chain carries TRBV20-1 and TRBJ1-2; D unclear. Looked up from germline, CDR1 is DFQATT and CDR2 is SNEGSKA (reference sequence). V gave up 6 bases and J gave up 3 bases, with 14 bases separating them. The CDR3 consists of 13 residues. DNA of the CDR3: TGCAGTGCACCTTCGGACGGGGACTATGGCTACACCTTC. Its protein is CSAPSDGDYGYTF.

As concerns this clonotype: Because the CDR3 is missing its conserved closing phenylalanine or tryptophan, this is likely a read error. The limits of the CDR3 on the DNA are not certain, so only TCRdb's listed CDR3 is given. The chain is built from TRBV12-3 or TRBV12-4 and TRBJ2-3; the D segment call TRBD1 is taken from the table without a DNA check. Inclusive of both ends, the CDR3 amounts to 11 amino acids. Here the CDR3 reads CASRRGGRAAL.

The chain combines TRBV5-6 with TRBJ2-5; 7 bases are shared with TRBD2. The CDR3 has 14 residues. Trimming took 4 bases from V and 1 from J; bases not matched to a gene: 4. Germline V gene sequence: CDR1 SGHDT, CDR2 YYEEEE. CDR3 bases: TGTGCCAGCAGCAGAAGCGGGGCCCAAGAGACCCAGTACTTC. Its protein product is CASSRSGAQETQYF.

The rearrangement uses TRBV5-1 and TRBJ2-1; possibly TRBD2 for D (6 bases). V was cut by 2 bases and J by 8 bases, with 11 bases left in between. The CDR3 consists of 13 residues. CDR1 is SGHRS and CDR2 is YFSETQ in the germline V gene. The CDR3 spells CASSLLAFYEQFF. Written as DNA, the CDR3 is TGCGCCAGCAGCTTACTAGCTTTCTATGAGCAGTTCTTC.

This chain joins TRBV6-6 and TRBJ2-1; 11 nucleotides match TRBD2. V gave up 6 bases and J gave up 8 bases; unmatched junction bases: 9. The CDR3 extends over 15 amino acids. The germline gives CDR1 MNHNY, CDR2 SVGAGI (reference sequence). CDR3 amino acids: CASSQIAGGPHEQFF. CDR3 bases: TGTGCCAGCAGCCAGATAGCGGGAGGGCCCCATGAGCAGTTCTTC.

The V call is TRBV20-1, the J call TRBJ2-4; 11 bases map to TRBD1. This CDR3 has 13 residues. CDR1 is DFQATT, CDR2 SNEGSKA, per germline (reference sequence). The trim removed 3 bases at V and 9 bases at J, leaving 4 bases unmatched. In DNA form, the CDR3 reads TGCAGTGCTAGGGACAGGGGGCAGAGCATTCAGTACTTC. As protein: CSARDRGQSIQYF.

CDR3 sequence reads: CASSRDRGAYEQYF. DNA of the CDR3: TGTGCCAGCAGTCGGGACAGGGGGGCCTACGAGCAGTACTTC. The chain combines TRBV2 with TRBJ2-7; 11 nucleotides match TRBD1. With 5 bases clipped from V and 2 bases from J, the junction kept 2 bases outside the gene matches. Germline lookup yields CDR1 SNHLY and CDR2 FYNNEI. The CDR3 is 14 amino acids.

V is TRBV20-1 and J is TRBJ2-3; D may be TRBD2 (6 bases). CDR3 size: 12 residues. V shed 6 bases and J shed 9 bases, with 16 bases lying between them. Per germline, CDR1 DFQATT and CDR2 SNEGSKA (reference sequence). The CDR3 protein is CSAQSTGDTQYF. The CDR3 region has the DNA TGCAGTGCACAATCTACGGGGGACACGCAGTATTTT.

J is TRBJ2-7 and V is TRBV5-1, with D uncertain. This CDR3 has 15 amino acids. With 0 bases removed from V and 0 bases from J, the gap between germline ends came to 10 bases. The germline CDR1 and CDR2 sequences are SGHRS and YFSETQ. CDR3: CASSLDSLNSYEQYF. CDR3 DNA sequence: TGCGCCAGCAGCTTGGACAGCCTAAACTCCTACGAGCAGTACTTC.

The chain is built from TRBV5-6 and TRBJ2-7, with a tentative D call TRBD2 (6 bases). The V end was cut by 2 bases, the J end by 0 bases, with 15 bases between. There are 16 residues in the CDR3. From germline, CDR1 is SGHDT and CDR2 YYEEEE. CDR3 amino acids: CASSLGSSGFSYEQYF. The CDR3 DNA reads TGTGCCAGCAGCTTAGGATCCAGCGGGTTCTCCTACGAGCAGTACTTC. Full variable domain (rest looked up from reference TRBV5-6 and TRBJ2-7): DAGVTQSPTHLIKTRGQQVTLRCSPKSGHDTVSWYQQALGQGPQFIFQYYEEEERQRGNFPDRFSGHQFPNYSSELNVNALLLGDSALYLCASSLGSSGFSYEQYFGPGTRLTVT.

This clonotype was seen once. V is TRBV19 and J is TRBJ1-5; 9 bases map to TRBD1. Germline trimming cut 10 bases from V and 2 bases from J; bases unmatched to any gene: 9. CDR1 LNHDA and CDR2 SQIVND come from the germline V gene (reference sequence). This CDR3 is built from 15 residues. The DNA for the CDR3 is TGTGCCACCCTGGACAGGGGTGGGGGCAATCAGCCCCAGCATTTT. This sequence encodes CATLDRGGGNQPQHF.

This clonotype has just one count. The chain carries TRBV15 and TRBJ1-4; D remains ambiguous. CDR3 size: 16 residues. V lost 2 bases, J lost 10 bases, and 20 bases lay in between. CDR1 is LNHNV, CDR2 YYDKDF, per germline (reference sequence). The CDR3 spells CATSRTTDGFRGKLFF. The DNA for the CDR3 is TGTGCCACCAGCAGAACTACGGATGGGTTCCGGGGAAAACTGTTTTTT.

The rearrangement uses TRBV3-1 and TRBJ2-3; D unclear. The V gene's germline CDR1 is LGHDT and CDR2 YNNKEL (reference sequence). CDR3 length: 13 residues. V lost 3 bases and J lost 2, with 6 bases in between. The CDR3 protein is CASSHRNTDTQYF. Here the CDR3 DNA reads TGTGCCAGCAGCCATAGGAACACAGATACGCAGTATTTT.

This sequence joins TRBV3-1 and TRBJ2-7; D may be TRBD1 or TRBD2 (5 bases each). Germline V gene data show CDR1 as LGHDT and CDR2 as YNNKEL (reference sequence). The CDR3 covers 15 residues. V was pared by 0 bases and J by 2 bases, with 11 bases between. The DNA for the CDR3 is TGTGCCAGCAGCCAAGATGGGGCGAGGGCCTACGAGCAGTACTTC. Its translation is CASSQDGARAYEQYF.

This CDR3 reads CASSYLRGTGELFF. The CDR3 DNA follows: TGTGCCAGCAGTTACCTTCGGGGCACCGGGGAGCTGTTTTTT. V is TRBV6-6 and J is TRBJ2-2; D possibly corresponds to TRBD2 (5 bases). CDR3 size: 14 residues. Trimming took off 2 bases at V and 4 bases at J, with 8 bases between the two ends. Germline assignment: CDR1 MNHNY and CDR2 SVGAGI (reference sequence).

J is TRBJ1-1 and V is TRBV7-9; TRBD1 is a possible D gene (5 bases). Trimming removed 2 bases from V and 3 bases from J, with 13 bases in between. Looked up from germline, CDR1 is SEHNR and CDR2 is FQNEAQ (reference sequence). The CDR3 consists of 15 residues. CDR3 DNA sequence: TGTGCCAGCAGCTTAACCGGCGTAGGGGACACTGAAGCTTTCTTT. Residues: CASSLTGVGDTEAFF. Filled out from reference TRBV7-9 and TRBJ1-1, the complete variable domain reads DTGVSQNPRHKITKRGQNVTFRCDPISEHNRLYWYRQTLGQGPEFLTYFQNEAQLEKSRLLSDRFSAERPKGSFSTLEIQRTEQGDSAMYLCASSLTGVGDTEAFFGQGTRLTVV.

The rearrangement joins TRBV19 to TRBJ1-1; 7 bases agree with TRBD1. With 4 bases clipped from V and 7 bases from J, the junction kept 9 bases outside the gene matches. The CDR3 has 14 amino acids. The germline gives CDR1 LNHDA, CDR2 SQIVND (reference sequence). CDR3 residues: CASSSYKGAGEAFF. CDR3 nucleotides: TGTGCCAGTAGTAGCTACAAGGGGGCGGGTGAAGCTTTCTTT.

The rearrangement links TRBV5-1 to TRBJ2-1; D uncertain. Trimming removed 2 bases from V and 0 bases from J, with 3 bases in between. This CDR3 has 13 amino acids. Germline-derived CDR1 and CDR2 are SGHRS and YFSETQ. CDR3 DNA: TGCGCCAGCAGCTTAAACTCCTACAATGAGCAGTTCTTC. Amino acid sequence: CASSLNSYNEQFF.

V is TRBV29-1 and J is TRBJ1-2, with D unresolved. CDR1 and CDR2 from the germline V gene are SQVTM and ANQGSEA. CDR3 size: 12 residues. Trimming removed 6 bases from V and 8 bases from J, with 16 bases in between. The CDR3 reads CSVGSEVPGYTF. DNA of the CDR3: TGCAGCGTGGGCAGTGAAGTGCCCGGCTACACCTTC.